The clone carrying this T cell receptor beta chain was seen once. No antigen is known for it. The time point: week 11, during vaccination. A single vaccine dose contained 300 ug of mutant IDH1 20-mer peptide, and topical imiquimod was used with it. V lost 4 bases and J 8 bases, leaving 19 bases between the germline ends. Germline V gene data show CDR1 as SGDLS and CDR2 as YYNGEE. CDR3 length equals 15 residues. Clones were sequenced by immunoSEQ multiplex PCR, and TCRdb holds only the in-frame ones, with some missing. The table shows tens of thousands of clones, with roughly 83% occurring only once. The data are from a study of a mutant IDH1 vaccine in newly diagnosed glioma. For the study at large: The patients received vaccinations eight times, in weeks 1, 3, 5, 7, 11, 15, 19 and 23. Vaccination was launched 4-6 weeks after radiotherapy alone, or with temozolomide cycles. Of treated patients, 62.5% were men and approximately 40% women, averaging 40.4 years. The therapy given earlier, which was standard therapy, consisted of radiotherapy, temozolomide, or both, and most of the patients received both.

This specimen was PBMCs, taken from a glioma patient whose treatment included an IDH1 peptide vaccine. The receptor's source is a woman aged 45-65 years with glioma. This chain connects TRBV9 to TRBJ2-1; a possible D gene is TRBD2 (5 bases). CDR3 protein: CASSPSGGLAYEQFF. DNA of the CDR3: TGTGCCAGCAGCCCCTCCGGCGGGCTAGCCTATGAGCAGTTCTTC.